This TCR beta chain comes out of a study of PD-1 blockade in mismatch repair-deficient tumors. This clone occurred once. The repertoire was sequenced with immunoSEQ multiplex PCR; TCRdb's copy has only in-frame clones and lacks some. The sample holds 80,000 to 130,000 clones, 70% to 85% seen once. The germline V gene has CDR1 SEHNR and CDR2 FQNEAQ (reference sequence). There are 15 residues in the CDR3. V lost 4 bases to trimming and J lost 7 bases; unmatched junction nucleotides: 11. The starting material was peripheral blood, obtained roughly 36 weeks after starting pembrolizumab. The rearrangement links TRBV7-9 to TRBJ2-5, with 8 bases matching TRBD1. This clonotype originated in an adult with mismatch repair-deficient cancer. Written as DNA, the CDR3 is TGTGCCAGCAGCTCCGGGACAGGAGCTTCGGGGACCCAGTACTTC. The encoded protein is CASSSGTGASGTQYF.